This TCR beta chain was retrieved from a study of shared clonotypes between healthy human individuals. The table came from immunoSEQ multiplex PCR; TCRdb's copy has only in-frame clones and leaves some out. The sample lists 2 million to 2.5 million clones; around 96% were seen once. Naive CD8 populations comprised CD45RO-negative cells positively selected for CCR7, excluding terminally differentiated effector memory CD45RA+ cells. The sample was naive CD8+ T cells sorted from blood. The sequence was obtained from a young man in good health.

CDR3 nucleotide sequence: TGTGCCAACTGGGAGTTAACTGGCTACACCTTC. As protein: CANWELTGYTF. The V and J genes are TRBV6-1 and TRBJ1-2; no definite D call. V was shortened by 10 bases and J by 7 bases, with 13 bases between the two germline ends. Per the germline V gene, CDR1 is MNHNS and CDR2 is SASEGT. This CDR3 has 11 amino acids.